This TCR beta chain was captured by sequencing in a study of CD8 T cells in ankylosing spondylitis. Using its own MiXCR run on the 5' RACE reads, TCRdb lists one record per CDR3 protein. The table lists around 130,000 distinct CDR3 sequences, roughly 8.8% of them singletons. This clonotype came up many times. This CDR3 spans 15 amino acids. V gave up 1 base and J gave up 9 bases, with 16 bases separating them. Sequenced input: blood, either unsorted or a sorted T cell fraction (not recorded which). This sequence was found in a male donor with ankylosing spondylitis or in good health (not recorded which). The chain is built from TRBV12-3 or TRBV12-4 and TRBJ2-1; D is possibly TRBD1 or TRBD2 (5 bases each). Written as DNA, the CDR3 is TGTGCCAGCAGTTTAGAGGGGAGTGGGGAATTTGAGCAGTTCTTC. This translates into CASSLEGSGEFEQFF.